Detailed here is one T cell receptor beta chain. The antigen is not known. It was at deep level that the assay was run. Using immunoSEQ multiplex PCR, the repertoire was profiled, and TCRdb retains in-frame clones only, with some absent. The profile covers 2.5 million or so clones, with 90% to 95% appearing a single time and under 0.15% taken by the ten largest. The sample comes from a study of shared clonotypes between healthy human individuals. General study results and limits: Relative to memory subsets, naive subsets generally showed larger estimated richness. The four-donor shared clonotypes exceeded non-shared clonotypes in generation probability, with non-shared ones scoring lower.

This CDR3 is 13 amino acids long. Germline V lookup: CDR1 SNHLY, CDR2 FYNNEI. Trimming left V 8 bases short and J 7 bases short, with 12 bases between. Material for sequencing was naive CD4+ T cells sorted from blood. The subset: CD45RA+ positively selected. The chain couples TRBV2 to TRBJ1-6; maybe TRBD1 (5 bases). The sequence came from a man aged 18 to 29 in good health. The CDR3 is CASGGTGNSPLHF. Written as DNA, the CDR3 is TGTGCCAGCGGAGGGACCGGGAATTCACCCCTCCACTTT.